The source of this T cell receptor beta chain is a study of T cells in Graves' hyperthyroidism and ophthalmopathy. Study outcomes and limitations: A model of 13 V-J features distinguished ophthalmopathy from stable hyperthyroidism.

Many counts were recorded for this clonotype. Antigen: not known. Authors of the study amplified TCR beta CDR3 regions from RNA transcripts. When the TCR CDR3 underwent first-round RT-PCR, the HTBI primer set was used. MiXCR was run by TCRdb on the multiplex PCR reads, yielding one entry per CDR3 protein. The sample has about 610,000 distinct CDR3 sequences; 14% to 15% are singletons. V gave up 4 bases and J gave up 10 bases, with 22 bases separating them. The CDR3 spans 15 residues. The germline gives CDR1 MNHNS, CDR2 SASEGT. With duration under 3 months, ophthalmopathy was active: Clinical Activity Score at least 3, NOSPECS at least 4.

The source of this sequence is a woman between 35 and 50 years old with Graves' ophthalmopathy. This chain joins TRBV6-1 and TRBJ1-2; D not resolved. The sequenced material came from blood. This chain's CDR3 is CASSVPGRGVVYYTF. CDR3 nucleotides: TGTGCCAGCAGTGTCCCCGGACGGGGAGTCGTTTACTACACCTTC.